This T cell receptor beta chain is drawn from a study of blood T cell repertoires in COVID-19 (dated by TCRdb to the early 2020s). Background on the whole study: Samples covering the acute and convalescent phases of COVID-19 were provided by collaborators in the United States, Italy and Spain. The material from the prospective study consisted of cDNA or gDNA derived from T cells, B-cell-depleted T cells, or PBMCs. The dataset comprised deeply sampled blood TCRbeta repertoires from subjects exposed to, actively infected with, or recovered from COVID-19. The repertoires were released in a freely available public database meant as a resource for research on the immune response to SARS-CoV-2. Samples came from the ongoing ImmuneRACE study (first 160 participants) plus 1,254 subjects from 6 global collaborators. Nearly every sample came with metadata listing a de-identified subject ID, COVID-19 status, age in years and sex. HLA class I and class II types, where available, came from metadata supplied by the sample provider rather than from assay-based typing. What the study reported, not specific to this receptor: The quantity of clinical and demographic metadata differed by source and by participant and was supplied without curation.

TCRbeta CDR3 regions were amplified from genomic DNA using the immunoSEQ Assay, a bias-controlled multiplex PCR. Per the authors' processing: Within the assay, amplification of reference gene primers was used to estimate how many nucleated cells each sample contained. Sequence reads were collapsed and filtered to measure the absolute abundance of every unique TCRbeta CDR3 rearrangement. Productive Simpson clonality was computed per sample as the square root of Simpson's diversity index over productive rearrangements. Not all clones reach the TCRdb copy of this immuneACCESS table, which keeps in-frame sequences only. Checked studies attribute under half of the gap to unresolved V genes and leave the rest unexplained. V and J calls and clone size are copied from that table; D and trimming were computed from the DNA. In all, the sample holds nearly 350,000 clones, and more than 70% of those were seen once. Almost 3% of the sample rests with the top ten.

Turning to this clone: The clone's antigen remains unknown. The input lacks base qualities; no much larger clone sits a single base away.

The trim is 4 bases for V and 8 bases for J, with a gap of 22 bases between the germline ends. The CDR3 measures 16 amino acids from cysteine to phenylalanine. Only CDR3 DNA remains: 48 bases, in frame from the first base. In the germline V gene, CDR1 corresponds to SGDLS and CDR2 to YYNGEE. Whole blood was collected in K2EDTA tubes by collaborating institutions according to the institutions' own protocols. Collaborator samples were shipped for TCRbeta analysis as frozen whole blood, isolated PBMCs, or DNA extracted from either sample type. The TCR was taken from a man aged 25 to 45 with active or convalescent COVID-19. The rearranged segments are TRBV9 and TRBJ2-1; the D gene is perhaps TRBD2, on 6 matching bases. What was sequenced was peripheral blood. In nucleotide form, the sequence is TGTGCCAGCAGCCCTCGGGGACTCTCGGGTGTGGATGAGCAGTTCTTC. The encoded protein is CASSPRGLSGVDEQFF.